This T cell receptor (beta chain) is drawn from a study of cytomegalovirus exposure and HLA in healthy donors. The overall study: A data release that came early held roughly 85 million unique TCRs from HLA-typed donors. Of some 360 genotyped donors, 70% to 85% clustered with self-reported Caucasian donors.

The PCR was carried out with 60 Vbeta primers and 13 Jbeta primers. TCRdb's copy holds only in-frame clones and misses some; the assay was immunoSEQ multiplex PCR. The sample has about 170,000 clones, more than 70% seen once; the top ten hold about 1.5%. Sequencing used PBMCs. This clonotype originated in a male donor in good health and CMV-seronegative.

In nucleotides, the CDR3 is TGTGCCAGCAGCAAAGGGCCACTCAGCGGTGAGCAGTTCTTC. Protein product: CASSKGPLSGEQFF. The chain combines TRBV11-3 with TRBJ2-1; tentatively, D is TRBD2 (5 bases). This CDR3 comprises 14 residues. CDR1 SGHNT and CDR2 YENEEA come from the germline V gene. Between the trimmed V and J ends, which lost 5 bases and 9 bases, there was a span of 17 bases.